Following are 24 T cell receptor beta chains from one sample sequenced in a study of blood T cell repertoires in COVID-19. Some clones are missing from TCRdb's copy, which holds only in-frame ones; the method was immunoSEQ multiplex PCR. The data contain approximately 260,000 clones, roughly nine tenths of them singletons. Sequenced sample: PBMCs or T cells enriched from blood (not recorded which). These receptors all come from a woman aged 60-75 years who had recovered from COVID-19.

The sample holds a few counts of this clone. The J gene is TRBJ2-1, the V gene TRBV19, with D hard to call. The CDR3 totals 13 residues. V was trimmed by 3 bases and J by 0 bases, leaving 3 bases between them. Per germline, CDR1 LNHDA and CDR2 SQIVND (reference sequence). The CDR3 DNA follows: TGTGCCAGTAGTATCAGCTCCTACAATGAGCAGTTCTTC. Its protein is CASSISSYNEQFF.

V usage is TRBV11-2 and J usage is TRBJ2-7; TRBD2 matches 9 bases. The germline V gene has CDR1 SGHAT and CDR2 FQNNGV. The CDR3 is made up of 14 amino acids. V lost 5 bases to trimming and J lost 5 bases; unmatched junction nucleotides: 7. The CDR3 region is CASSPPSGIDEQYF. The CDR3 coding sequence is TGTGCCAGCAGCCCGCCTAGCGGGATCGACGAGCAGTACTTC.

The rearrangement joins TRBV5-1 to TRBJ2-7, with D tentatively TRBD2 (6 bases). CDR3 size: 14 residues. The germline V gene has CDR1 SGHRS and CDR2 YFSETQ. Trimming stripped 0 bases from V and 3 bases from J, with 10 bases between. The chain's CDR3 is CASSLGRGGYEQYF. The CDR3 bases are TGCGCCAGCAGCTTGGGGAGGGGCGGCTACGAGCAGTACTTC.

The gene calls are TRBV7-9 and TRBJ2-7, with D possibly TRBD2 on 5 matching bases. With 1 base removed from V and 0 bases from J, the gap between germline ends came to 13 bases. Germline V gene lookup returns CDR1 SEHNR and CDR2 FQNEAQ (reference sequence). The CDR3 length is 16 residues. In DNA, the CDR3 is TGTGCCAGCAGCTTAGACGTAGCAGCGGCCTCCTACGAGCAGTACTTC. Encoded protein: CASSLDVAAASYEQYF. The full variable domain, with the rest looked up from reference TRBV7-9 and TRBJ2-7, is DTGVSQNPRHKITKRGQNVTFRCDPISEHNRLYWYRQTLGQGPEFLTYFQNEAQLEKSRLLSDRFSAERPKGSFSTLEIQRTEQGDSAMYLCASSLDVAAASYEQYFGPGTRLTVT.

This clone has a single count. J is TRBJ2-7 and V is TRBV7-6; 8 bases are a match to TRBD1. The CDR3 has 15 amino acids. Trimming took 5 bases from V and 2 from J; bases not matched to a gene: 8. Germline V lookup: CDR1 SGHVS, CDR2 FNYEAQ. The CDR3 sequence: CASSPRDRTTYEQYF. CDR3 DNA sequence: TGTGCCAGCAGCCCCCGGGACAGGACTACCTACGAGCAGTACTTC.

The chain recombines TRBV19 with TRBJ1-3; no definite D call. V was clipped by 6 bases and J by 4 bases, with 16 bases between them. Germline CDR1 LNHDA, CDR2 SQIVND (reference sequence). The CDR3 runs 15 residues. The CDR3 DNA sequence: TGTGCCAGTAGCCCCGGTGGGCTGAAGGGAAACACCATATATTTT. Amino acids: CASSPGGLKGNTIYF.

The chain employs TRBV19 and TRBJ1-6, with D unresolved. Germline V gene lookup returns CDR1 LNHDA and CDR2 SQIVND (reference sequence). Trimming stripped 2 bases from V and 8 bases from J, with 4 bases between. The CDR3 has 12 residues. The CDR3 region is CASSILDSPLHF. The CDR3 coding sequence is TGTGCCAGTAGTATATTAGATTCACCCCTCCACTTT.

The J gene is TRBJ2-1, the V gene TRBV3-1 (or the pseudogene TRBV3-2); TRBD1 matches at 10 bases. The CDR3 spans 18 residues. The trim removed 0 bases at V and 4 bases at J, leaving 9 bases unmatched. The V gene's germline CDR1 is LGHDT and CDR2 YNNKEL (reference sequence). CDR3 amino acids: CASSQEGSGTGEYNEQFF. The CDR3 DNA follows: TGTGCCAGCAGCCAAGAAGGCTCCGGGACAGGGGAATACAATGAGCAGTTCTTC.

In the case of this clone: Compared with germline, one end of the junction differs, possibly owing to a read error. V is TRBV7-9 and J is TRBJ2-7; TRBD2 matches 12 bases. The CDR3 is 15 amino acids. CDR1 SEHNR and CDR2 FQNEAQ come from the germline V gene (reference sequence). For the CDR3, the DNA is TGTGCCAGCAGCCTAGCGGGAGGGAAAGCCTACGAGCAGTACTTC. Protein product: CASSLAGGKAYEQYF. Complete variable domain (other parts from reference TRBV7-9 and TRBJ2-7): DTGVSQNPRHKITKRGQNVTFRCDPISEHNRLYWYRQTLGQGPEFLTYFQNEAQLEKSRLLSDRFSAERPKGSFSTLEIQRTEQGDSAMYLCASSLAGGKAYEQYFGPGTRLTVT.

Turning to this clone: One end of the junction varies from germline; a read error may be responsible. The gene calls are TRBV2 and TRBJ2-1, with TRBD2 as a possible D gene (6 bases). The CDR3 has 15 amino acids. CDR1 is SNHLY, CDR2 FYNNEI, per germline. The CDR3 is CASSQVLAAHNAQFF. The CDR3 bases are TGTGCCAGCTCCCAGGTACTAGCAGCTCACAATGCGCAGTTCTTC.

This clone was seen a single time. The chain couples TRBV28 to TRBJ1-2, with D uncertain. Germline CDR1 is MDHEN and CDR2 is SYDVKM. Trimming left V 2 bases short and J 4 bases short, with 8 bases between. There are 13 residues in the CDR3. The CDR3, as DNA: TGTGCCAGCAGTTTAGGGCGACGCTATGGCTACACCTTC. It encodes CASSLGRRYGYTF.

The chain is built from TRBV4-2 and TRBJ2-4; TRBD2 matches 12 bases. CDR3 length: 15 amino acids. The germline CDR1 and CDR2 sequences are LGHNA and YNFKEQ. The ends lost 4 bases at V and 6 bases at J; junction bases unmatched: 4. In DNA form, the CDR3 reads TGTGCCAGCAGCCCGGCTAGCGGGGGGGTAAACATTCAGTACTTC. Its translation: CASSPASGGVNIQYF.

The chain carries TRBV5-1 and TRBJ1-6, with TRBD1 matching over 11 bases. The ends lost 2 bases at V and 10 bases at J; junction bases unmatched: 14. CDR3 length: 18 amino acids. Germline lookup yields CDR1 SGHRS and CDR2 YFSETQ. The CDR3, as DNA: TGCGCCAGCAGCTTAAGAAGAGCCGGACAGGGGGCTAAGTCACCCCTCCACTTT. Translating gives CASSLRRAGQGAKSPLHF. The full variable domain, with the rest looked up from reference TRBV5-1 and TRBJ1-6, is KAGVTQTPRYLIKTRGQQVTLSCSPISGHRSVSWYQQTPGQGLQFLFEYFSETQRNKGNFPGRFSGRQFSNSRSEMNVSTLELGDSALYLCASSLRRAGQGAKSPLHFGNGTRLTVT.

The J gene is TRBJ2-3, the V gene TRBV4-1, with 8 bases that match TRBD2. V shed 0 bases and J 0 bases; nucleotides not matched to a gene: 11. CDR3 size: 19 residues. From germline, CDR1 is MGHRA and CDR2 YSYEKL. The CDR3 reads CASSQDPSGGPPSTDTQYF. As DNA, the CDR3 is TGCGCCAGCAGCCAAGATCCGAGCGGGGGCCCTCCGAGCACAGATACGCAGTATTTT.

This rearrangement joins TRBV9 to TRBJ1-4; D gene ambiguous. The CDR3 covers 15 residues. From germline, CDR1 is SGDLS and CDR2 YYNGEE. V lost 0 bases and J lost 6, with 12 bases in between. The CDR3 spells CASSVALGLDEKLFF. The CDR3 DNA reads as TGTGCCAGCAGCGTAGCTCTTGGGCTGGATGAAAAACTGTTTTTT.

This chain uses TRBV7-8 with TRBJ2-7; TRBD2 matches 8 bases. V lost 1 base, J lost 6 bases, and 17 bases stayed unmatched. Germline loops: CDR1 SGHVS, CDR2 FQNEAQ. This CDR3 comprises 18 residues. In DNA, the CDR3 is TGTGCCAGCAGCTTAGGCGCGTGGGGAGCCGGGAGGGCCTTCGAGCAGTACTTC. This translates into CASSLGAWGAGRAFEQYF.

The rearrangement uses TRBV5-4 and TRBJ1-5, with D hard to call. The CDR3 length is 12 residues. CDR1 and CDR2 from the germline V gene are SGHNT and YYREEE (reference sequence). Between the trimmed V and J ends, which lost 3 bases and 4 bases, there was a span of 5 bases. CDR3 DNA: TGTGCCAGCAGCTACGAGAATCAGCCCCAGCATTTT. Its protein product is CASSYENQPQHF.

The chain carries TRBV2 and TRBJ1-6; weak D call: TRBD1 (5 bases). V was trimmed by 7 bases and J by 6 bases, leaving 16 bases between them. The V gene's germline CDR1 is SNHLY and CDR2 FYNNEI. CDR3 length: 15 residues. Here the CDR3 reads CASMLGRGSNSPLHF. In nucleotides, the CDR3 is TGTGCCAGCATGTTAGGTAGGGGCTCTAATTCACCCCTCCACTTT.

V usage is TRBV5-4 and J usage is TRBJ2-2; tentatively, D is TRBD1 (5 bases). CDR3 size: 15 residues. Germline CDR1 reads SGHNT; CDR2 reads YYREEE (reference sequence). The V end was cut by 1 base, the J end by 6 bases, with 13 bases between. CDR3 sequence reads: CASSLRWVTAGELFF. The CDR3 nucleotides are TGTGCCAGCAGCTTGCGATGGGTGACAGCCGGGGAGCTGTTTTTT.

The CDR3 loop is CASSPGLKGANVLTF. The CDR3 nucleotides read TGTGCCAGCAGCCCCGGACTGAAGGGGGCCAACGTCCTGACTTTC. The chain recombines TRBV5-6 with TRBJ2-6, with D tentatively TRBD2 (5 bases). The CDR3 totals 15 residues. Germline-derived CDR1 and CDR2 are SGHDT and YYEEEE. The V and J ends lost 4 bases and 4 bases respectively, with 12 bases between them.

The chain recombines TRBV19 with TRBJ1-1; TRBD1 matches 7 bases. Germline trimming cut 6 bases from V and 4 bases from J; bases unmatched to any gene: 2. The CDR3 length is 12 residues. Germline V gives CDR1 LNHDA, CDR2 SQIVND (reference sequence). CDR3 in amino acids: CASRTGITEAFF. CDR3 coding DNA: TGTGCCAGTAGGACAGGGATCACTGAAGCTTTCTTT.

This chain connects TRBV10-2 to TRBJ2-1, with D perhaps matching TRBD2 (5 bases). The CDR3 is 13 residues long. CDR1 and CDR2 from the germline V gene are WSHSY and SAAADI. The ends were cut back, 2 bases at V and 9 bases at J, with 11 bases in the middle. The DNA for the CDR3 is TGCGCCAGCAGTGAGGCCTCAGGAGGTGAGCAGTTCTTC. Protein: CASSEASGGEQFF.

The rearrangement links TRBV29-1 to TRBJ2-1; D possibly corresponds to TRBD2 (6 bases). With 7 bases removed from V and 9 bases from J, the gap between germline ends came to 16 bases. Germline CDR1 reads SQVTM; CDR2 reads ANQGSEA. The CDR3 extends over 12 amino acids. The CDR3 DNA is TGCAGCGGGCGAACCGGGGAGGTTGAGCAGTTCTTC. Translating gives CSGRTGEVEQFF.

The chain has TRBV2 and TRBJ1-6; 9 nucleotides line up with TRBD1. This CDR3 contains 17 residues. CDR1 is SNHLY and CDR2 is FYNNEI in the germline V gene. Trimming took 2 bases from V and 6 from J; bases not matched to a gene: 8. Here the CDR3 reads CASSEWPGQGFNSPLHF. DNA for the CDR3: TGTGCCAGCAGTGAATGGCCGGGACAGGGCTTTAATTCACCCCTCCACTTT. Combining the CDR3 with reference TRBV2 and TRBJ1-6 gives the whole variable domain EPEVTQTPSHQVTQMGQEVILRCVPISNHLYFYWYRQILGQKVEFLVSFYNNEISEKSEIFDDQFSVERPDGSNFTLKIRSTKLEDSAMYFCASSEWPGQGFNSPLHFGNGTRLTVT.